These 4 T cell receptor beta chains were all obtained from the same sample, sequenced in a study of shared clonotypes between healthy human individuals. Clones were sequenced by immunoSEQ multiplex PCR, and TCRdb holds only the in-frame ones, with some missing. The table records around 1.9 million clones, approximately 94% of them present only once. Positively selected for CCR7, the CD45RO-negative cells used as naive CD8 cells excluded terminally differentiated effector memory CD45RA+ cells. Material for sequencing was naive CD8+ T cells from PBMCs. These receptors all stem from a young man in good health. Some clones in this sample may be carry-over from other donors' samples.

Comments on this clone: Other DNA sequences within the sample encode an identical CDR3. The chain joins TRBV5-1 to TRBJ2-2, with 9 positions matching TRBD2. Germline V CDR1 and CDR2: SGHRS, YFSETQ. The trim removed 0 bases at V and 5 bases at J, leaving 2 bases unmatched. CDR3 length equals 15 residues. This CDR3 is CASSLAAGGTGELFF. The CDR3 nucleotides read TGCGCCAGCAGCTTGGCGGCGGGAGGGACCGGGGAGCTGTTTTTT.

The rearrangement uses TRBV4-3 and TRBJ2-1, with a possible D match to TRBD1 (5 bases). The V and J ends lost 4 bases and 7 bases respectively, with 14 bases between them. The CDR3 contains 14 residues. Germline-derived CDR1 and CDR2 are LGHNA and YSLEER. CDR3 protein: CASSLSGQANEQFF. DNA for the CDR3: TGCGCCAGCAGCCTATCAGGGCAGGCGAATGAGCAGTTCTTC.

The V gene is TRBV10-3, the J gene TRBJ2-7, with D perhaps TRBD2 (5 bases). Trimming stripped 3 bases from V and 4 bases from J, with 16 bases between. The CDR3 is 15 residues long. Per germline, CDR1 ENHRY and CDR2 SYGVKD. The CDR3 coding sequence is TGTGCCATCAGTGACGAGGACTGGTCCTTATACGAGCAGTACTTC. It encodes CAISDEDWSLYEQYF.

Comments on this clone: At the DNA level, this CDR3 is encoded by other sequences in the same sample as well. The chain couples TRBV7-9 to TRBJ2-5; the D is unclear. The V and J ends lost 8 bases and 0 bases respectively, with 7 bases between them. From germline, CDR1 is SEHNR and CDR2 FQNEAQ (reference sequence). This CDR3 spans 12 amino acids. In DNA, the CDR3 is TGTGCCAGCTCCTCCAACCAAGAGACCCAGTACTTC. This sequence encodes CASSSNQETQYF.